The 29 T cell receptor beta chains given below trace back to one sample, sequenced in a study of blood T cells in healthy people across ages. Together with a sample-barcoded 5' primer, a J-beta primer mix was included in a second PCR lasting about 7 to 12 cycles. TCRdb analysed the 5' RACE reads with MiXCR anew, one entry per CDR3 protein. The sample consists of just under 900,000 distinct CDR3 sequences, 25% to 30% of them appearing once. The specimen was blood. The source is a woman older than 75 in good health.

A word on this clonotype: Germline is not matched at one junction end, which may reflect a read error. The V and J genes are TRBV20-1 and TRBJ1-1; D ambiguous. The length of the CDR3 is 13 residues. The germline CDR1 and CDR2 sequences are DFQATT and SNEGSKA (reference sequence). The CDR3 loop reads CSAGQSVNIEAFF. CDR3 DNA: TGCAGTGCTGGCCAGTCCGTGAACATTGAAGCTTTCTTT.

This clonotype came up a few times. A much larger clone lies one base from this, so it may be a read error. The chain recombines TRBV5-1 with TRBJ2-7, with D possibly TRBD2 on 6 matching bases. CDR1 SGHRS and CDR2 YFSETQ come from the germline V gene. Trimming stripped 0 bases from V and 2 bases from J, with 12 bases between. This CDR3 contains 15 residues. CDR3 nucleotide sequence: TGCGCCAGCAGCTTGGGGGGGGACGGCCCCTACGAGCAGTACTTC. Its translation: CASSLGGDGPYEQYF.

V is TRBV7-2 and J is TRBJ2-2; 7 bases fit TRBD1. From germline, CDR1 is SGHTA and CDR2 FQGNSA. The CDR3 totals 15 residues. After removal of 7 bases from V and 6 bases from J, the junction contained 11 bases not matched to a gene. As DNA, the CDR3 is TGTGCCAGCAACGCCGGGACAGTGAGTCCCGGGGAGCTGTTTTTT. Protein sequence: CASNAGTVSPGELFF.

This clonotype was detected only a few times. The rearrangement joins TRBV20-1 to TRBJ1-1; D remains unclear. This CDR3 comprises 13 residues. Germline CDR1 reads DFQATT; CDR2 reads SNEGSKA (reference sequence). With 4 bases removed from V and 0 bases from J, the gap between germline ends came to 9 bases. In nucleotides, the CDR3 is TGCAGTGCTATCCGGCAGATGAACACTGAAGCTTTCTTT. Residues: CSAIRQMNTEAFF.

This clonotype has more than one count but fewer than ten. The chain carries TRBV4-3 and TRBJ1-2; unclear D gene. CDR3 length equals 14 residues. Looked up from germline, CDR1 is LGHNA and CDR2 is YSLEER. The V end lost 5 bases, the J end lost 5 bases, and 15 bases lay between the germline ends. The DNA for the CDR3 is TGCGCCAGCAGCTACCCAGGAGCGGGGTATGGCTACACCTTC. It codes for CASSYPGAGYGYTF.

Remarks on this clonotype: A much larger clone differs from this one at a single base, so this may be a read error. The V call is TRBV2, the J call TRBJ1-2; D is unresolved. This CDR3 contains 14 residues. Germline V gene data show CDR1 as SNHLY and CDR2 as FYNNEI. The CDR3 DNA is TGTGCCGGCAGTGTGGGCAGAGCTAACTATGGCTACACCTTC. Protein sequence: CAGSVGRANYGYTF.

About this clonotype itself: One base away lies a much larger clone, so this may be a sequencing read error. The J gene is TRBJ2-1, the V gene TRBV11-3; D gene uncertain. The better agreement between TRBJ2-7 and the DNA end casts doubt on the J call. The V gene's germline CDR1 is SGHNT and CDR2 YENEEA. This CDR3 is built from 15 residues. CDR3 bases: TGTGCCAGCAGCATGCGTGGTACCGGCTACAATGAGCAGTACTTC. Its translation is CASSMRGTGYNEQYF.

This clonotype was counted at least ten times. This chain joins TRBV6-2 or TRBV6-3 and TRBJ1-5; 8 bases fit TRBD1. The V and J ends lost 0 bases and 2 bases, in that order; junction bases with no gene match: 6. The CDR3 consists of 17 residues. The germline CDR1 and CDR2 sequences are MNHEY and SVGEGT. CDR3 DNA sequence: TGTGCCAGCAGTTACTCGGAGCTGGGACAGGGCAATCAGCCCCAGCATTTT. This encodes CASSYSELGQGNQPQHF.

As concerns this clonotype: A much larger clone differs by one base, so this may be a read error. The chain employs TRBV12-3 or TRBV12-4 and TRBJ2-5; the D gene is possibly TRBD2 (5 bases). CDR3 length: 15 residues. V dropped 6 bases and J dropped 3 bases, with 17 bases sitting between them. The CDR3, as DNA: TGTGCCAGCAGCTATAGTGGGCGGAGGAAAGAGACCCAGTACTTC. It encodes CASSYSGRRKETQYF.

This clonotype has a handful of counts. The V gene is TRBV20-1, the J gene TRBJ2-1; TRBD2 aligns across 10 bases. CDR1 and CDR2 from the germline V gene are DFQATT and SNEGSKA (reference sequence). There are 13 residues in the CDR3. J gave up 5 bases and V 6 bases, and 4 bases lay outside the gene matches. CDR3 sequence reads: CSAPGTSDNEQFF. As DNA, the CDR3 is TGCAGTGCGCCCGGGACTAGCGACAATGAGCAGTTCTTC.

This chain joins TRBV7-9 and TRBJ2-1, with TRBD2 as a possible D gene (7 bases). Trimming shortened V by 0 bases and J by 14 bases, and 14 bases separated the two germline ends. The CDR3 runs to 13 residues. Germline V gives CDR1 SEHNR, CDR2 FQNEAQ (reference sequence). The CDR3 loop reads CASSLAQGGGEFF. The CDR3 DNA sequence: TGTGCCAGCAGCTTAGCGCAGGGAGGGGGAGAGTTCTTC. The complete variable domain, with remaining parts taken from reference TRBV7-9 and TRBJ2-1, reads DTGVSQNPRHKITKRGQNVTFRCDPISEHNRLYWYRQTLGQGPEFLTYFQNEAQLEKSRLLSDRFSAERPKGSFSTLEIQRTEQGDSAMYLCASSLAQGGGEFFGPGTRLTVL.

In nucleotides, the CDR3 is TGCAGTGCTAGAGAAGCTCTACCGGGGGGGCGCACAGATACGCAGTATTTT. It translates to CSAREALPGGRTDTQYF. J is TRBJ2-3 and V is TRBV20-1, with 8 bases matching TRBD2. This CDR3 spans 17 amino acids. From germline, CDR1 is DFQATT and CDR2 SNEGSKA (reference sequence). J lost 1 base, V lost 0 bases, and 9 bases had no gene match.

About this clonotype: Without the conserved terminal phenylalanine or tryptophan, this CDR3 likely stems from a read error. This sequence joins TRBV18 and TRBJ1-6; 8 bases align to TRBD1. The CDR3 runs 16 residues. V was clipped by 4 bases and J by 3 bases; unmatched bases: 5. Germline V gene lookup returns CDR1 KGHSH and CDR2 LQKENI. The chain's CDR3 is CASSRTGSNYNSPLHY. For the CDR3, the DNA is TGTGCCAGCTCACGGACAGGGTCAAACTATAATTCACCCCTCCACTAT.

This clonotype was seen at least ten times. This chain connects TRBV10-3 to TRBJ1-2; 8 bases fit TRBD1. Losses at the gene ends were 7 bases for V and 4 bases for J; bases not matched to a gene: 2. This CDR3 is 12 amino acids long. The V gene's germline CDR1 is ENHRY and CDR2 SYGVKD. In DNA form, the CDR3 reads TGTGCCATCAAAGGACAGGGCTATGGCTACACCTTC. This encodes CAIKGQGYGYTF.

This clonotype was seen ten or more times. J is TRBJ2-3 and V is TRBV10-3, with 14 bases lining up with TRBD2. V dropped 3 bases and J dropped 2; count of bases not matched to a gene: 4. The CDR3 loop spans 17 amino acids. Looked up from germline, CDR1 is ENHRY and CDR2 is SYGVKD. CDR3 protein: CAISDGTSGGYTDTQYF. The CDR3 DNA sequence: TGTGCCATCAGTGATGGGACTAGCGGGGGCTACACAGATACGCAGTATTTT.

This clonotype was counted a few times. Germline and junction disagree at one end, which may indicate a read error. The CDR3 here is CASSLYRGGGEKRFF. CDR3 DNA sequence: TGTGCCAGCAGCTTATACAGGGGAGGGGGTGAAAAACGGTTTTTT. The chain uses TRBV7-2 and TRBJ1-4, with TRBD1 identical over 7 bases. Germline V gives CDR1 SGHTA, CDR2 FQGNSA. CDR3 length: 15 amino acids.

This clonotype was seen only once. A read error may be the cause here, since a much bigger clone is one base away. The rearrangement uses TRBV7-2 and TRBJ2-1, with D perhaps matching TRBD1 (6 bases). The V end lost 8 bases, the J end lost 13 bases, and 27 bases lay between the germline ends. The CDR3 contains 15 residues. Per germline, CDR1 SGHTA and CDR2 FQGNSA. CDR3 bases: TGTGCCAGCGCCCCCGGTGGGGGCCTGAGAGAGACCCAGTTCTTC. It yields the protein CASAPGGGLRETQFF.

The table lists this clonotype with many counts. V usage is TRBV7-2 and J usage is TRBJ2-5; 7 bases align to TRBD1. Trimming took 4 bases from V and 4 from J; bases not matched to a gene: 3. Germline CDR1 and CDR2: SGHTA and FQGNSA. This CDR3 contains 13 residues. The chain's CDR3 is CASSSQGRETQYF. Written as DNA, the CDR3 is TGTGCCAGCAGCTCACAGGGGCGAGAGACCCAGTACTTC.

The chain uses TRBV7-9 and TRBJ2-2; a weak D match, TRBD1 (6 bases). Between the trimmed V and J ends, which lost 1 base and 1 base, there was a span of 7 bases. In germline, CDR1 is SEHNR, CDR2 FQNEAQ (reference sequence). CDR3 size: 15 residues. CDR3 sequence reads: CASSLGRGNTGELFF. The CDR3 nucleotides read TGTGCCAGCAGCTTAGGCAGGGGGAACACCGGGGAGCTGTTTTTT.

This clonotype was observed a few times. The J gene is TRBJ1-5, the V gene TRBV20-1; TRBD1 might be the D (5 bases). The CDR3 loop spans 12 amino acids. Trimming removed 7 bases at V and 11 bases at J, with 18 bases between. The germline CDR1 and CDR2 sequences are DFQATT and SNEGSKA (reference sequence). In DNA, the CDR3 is TGCAGTGTAGGATCCCAGGGTGGGGCCCAGCATTTT. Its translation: CSVGSQGGAQHF.

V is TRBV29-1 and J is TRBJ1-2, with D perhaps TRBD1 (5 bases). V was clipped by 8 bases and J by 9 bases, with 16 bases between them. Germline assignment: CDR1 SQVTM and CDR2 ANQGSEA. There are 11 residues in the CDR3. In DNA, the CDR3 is TGCAGCTCCCGGGACGGGGAGAGCTACACCTTC. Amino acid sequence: CSSRDGESYTF.

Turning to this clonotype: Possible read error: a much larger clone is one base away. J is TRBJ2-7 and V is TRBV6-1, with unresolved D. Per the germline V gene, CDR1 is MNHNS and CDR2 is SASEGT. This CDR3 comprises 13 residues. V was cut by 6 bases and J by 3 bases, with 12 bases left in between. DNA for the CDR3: TGTGCCAGCAGGGCGACCGTTTACTACGAGCAGTACTTC. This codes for CASRATVYYEQYF.

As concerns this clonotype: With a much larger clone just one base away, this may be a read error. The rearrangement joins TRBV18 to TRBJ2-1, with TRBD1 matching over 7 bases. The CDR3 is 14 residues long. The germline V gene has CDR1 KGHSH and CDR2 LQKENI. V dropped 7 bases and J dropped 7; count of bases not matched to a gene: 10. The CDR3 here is CASLPYRDSNEQFF. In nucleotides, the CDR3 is TGTGCCAGCTTACCCTACCGGGACAGTAATGAGCAGTTCTTC.

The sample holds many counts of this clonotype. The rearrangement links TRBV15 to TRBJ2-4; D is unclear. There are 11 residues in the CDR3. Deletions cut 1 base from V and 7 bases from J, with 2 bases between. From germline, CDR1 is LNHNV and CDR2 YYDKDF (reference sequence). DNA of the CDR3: TGTGCCACCAGCAGAGCCAACATTCAGTACTTC. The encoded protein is CATSRANIQYF.

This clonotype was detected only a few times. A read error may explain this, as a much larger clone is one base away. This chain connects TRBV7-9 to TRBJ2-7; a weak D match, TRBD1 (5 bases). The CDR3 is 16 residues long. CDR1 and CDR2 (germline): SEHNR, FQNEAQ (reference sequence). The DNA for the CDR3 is TGTGTCAGCAGCTTAGTGCCCCTACAGGACTCCTACGAGCAGTACTTC. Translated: CVSSLVPLQDSYEQYF.

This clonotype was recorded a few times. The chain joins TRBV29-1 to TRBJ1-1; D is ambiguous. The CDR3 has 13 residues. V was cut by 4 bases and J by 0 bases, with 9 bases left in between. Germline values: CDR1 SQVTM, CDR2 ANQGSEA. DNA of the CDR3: TGCAGCGTTGCACAGAACATGAACACTGAAGCTTTCTTT. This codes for CSVAQNMNTEAFF.

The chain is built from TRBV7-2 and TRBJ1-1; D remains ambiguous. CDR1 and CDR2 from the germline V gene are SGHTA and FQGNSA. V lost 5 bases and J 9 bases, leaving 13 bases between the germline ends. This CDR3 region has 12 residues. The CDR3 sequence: CASSPPGLKAFF. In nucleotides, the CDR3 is TGTGCCAGCAGCCCCCCCGGCCTCAAAGCTTTCTTT.

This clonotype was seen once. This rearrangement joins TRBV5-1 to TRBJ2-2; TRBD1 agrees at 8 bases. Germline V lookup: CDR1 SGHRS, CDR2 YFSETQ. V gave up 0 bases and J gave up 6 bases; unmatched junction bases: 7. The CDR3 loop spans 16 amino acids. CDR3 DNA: TGCGCCAGCAGCTTGGACGGACAGGGAGTAGCCGGGGAGCTGTTTTTT. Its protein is CASSLDGQGVAGELFF.

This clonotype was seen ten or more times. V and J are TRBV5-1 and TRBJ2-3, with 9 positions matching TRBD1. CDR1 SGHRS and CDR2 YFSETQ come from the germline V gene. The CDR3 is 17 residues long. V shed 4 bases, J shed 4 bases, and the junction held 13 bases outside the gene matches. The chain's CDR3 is CASSAGRRTGESDTQYF. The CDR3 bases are TGCGCCAGCAGCGCTGGCCGTAGGACAGGGGAATCAGATACGCAGTATTTT.